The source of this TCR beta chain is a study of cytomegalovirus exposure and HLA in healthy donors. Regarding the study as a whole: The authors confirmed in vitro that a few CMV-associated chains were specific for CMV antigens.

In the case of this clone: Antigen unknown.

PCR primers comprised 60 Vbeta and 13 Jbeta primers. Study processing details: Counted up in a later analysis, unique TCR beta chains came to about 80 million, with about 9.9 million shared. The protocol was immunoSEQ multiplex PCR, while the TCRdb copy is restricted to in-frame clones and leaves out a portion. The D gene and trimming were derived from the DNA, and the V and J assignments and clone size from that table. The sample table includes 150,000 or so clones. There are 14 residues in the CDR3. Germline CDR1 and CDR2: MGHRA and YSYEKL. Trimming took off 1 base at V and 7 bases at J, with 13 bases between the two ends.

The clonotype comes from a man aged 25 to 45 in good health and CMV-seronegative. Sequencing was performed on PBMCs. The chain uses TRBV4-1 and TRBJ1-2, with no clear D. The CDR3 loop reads CASSQGIEEGGYTF. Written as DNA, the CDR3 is TGCGCCAGCAGCCAAGGGATAGAAGAGGGTGGCTACACCTTC.